The next 24 T cell receptor beta chains were all read from a single sample in a study of T-cell memory formation after mild COVID-19. TCRdb itself ran the 5' RACE reads through MiXCR, one entry per CDR3 protein. The table shows about half a million distinct CDR3 sequences, with about 20% occurring only once. Sequenced: PBMCs or a T cell subset sorted from them (not recorded which). The receptors here all came from an adult woman who had mild COVID-19 (a few samples of this study predate the infection). Cell type and time point are not known.

This clonotype was found a few times. The chain combines TRBV12-3 or TRBV12-4 with TRBJ1-3; no reliable D call. Trimming shortened V by 2 bases and J by 2 bases, and 4 bases separated the two germline ends. CDR3 length: 13 amino acids. The CDR3 loop is CASSLSAGNTIYF. CDR3 nucleotides: TGTGCCAGCAGTTTATCGGCTGGAAACACCATATATTTT.

This clonotype was detected a few times. V usage is TRBV4-1 and J usage is TRBJ1-1, with 10 bases aligning to TRBD1. Unmatched junction bases numbered 5, after V lost 4 bases and J lost 3 bases. CDR3 length: 15 amino acids. The germline V gene has CDR1 MGHRA and CDR2 YSYEKL. The CDR3 DNA sequence: TGCGCCAGCAGCCCGACCGGGACAGGGGACACTGAAGCTTTCTTT. As protein: CASSPTGTGDTEAFF.

There are a few counts of this clonotype. This chain connects TRBV24-1 to TRBJ2-3; tentatively, D is TRBD2 (5 bases). V shed 3 bases and J shed 5 bases, with 5 bases lying between them. The CDR3 loop spans 12 amino acids. In germline, CDR1 is KGHDR, CDR2 SFDVKD. CDR3: CATSDAGDTQYF. In DNA, the CDR3 is TGTGCCACCAGTGATGCGGGAGATACGCAGTATTTT.

The CDR3 DNA sequence: TGCAGTTCCAGTATCGGCGACCCGGGGGCAGATACGCAGTATTTT. It codes for CSSSIGDPGADTQYF. The chain recombines TRBV20-1 with TRBJ2-3; possibly TRBD2 for D (6 bases). There are 15 residues in the CDR3. Germline lookup yields CDR1 DFQATT and CDR2 SNEGSKA (reference sequence). Trimming pared 8 bases from V and 4 bases from J, leaving 22 bases between.

The chain links TRBV15 to TRBJ1-2; D remains ambiguous. The germline gives CDR1 LNHNV, CDR2 YYDKDF (reference sequence). V shed 5 bases and J shed 3 bases, with 10 bases lying between them. The CDR3 extends over 13 amino acids. The CDR3 nucleotides are TGTGCCACCAGCCCGGGCGCCTACTATGGCTACACCTTC. Its protein is CATSPGAYYGYTF.

The chain combines TRBV29-1 with TRBJ1-2; no reliable D call. Germline loops: CDR1 SQVTM, CDR2 ANQGSEA. V was cut by 5 bases and J by 4 bases, with 8 bases left in between. The CDR3 runs 11 residues. The CDR3 nucleotides are TGCAGCGTTAAGGCCTCCTATGGCTACACCTTC. The encoded protein is CSVKASYGYTF.

This clonotype was seen more than once but under ten times. The V call is TRBV4-3, the J call TRBJ2-7; possibly TRBD2 for D (5 bases). V lost 0 bases, J lost 2 bases, and 11 bases lay in between. CDR1 LGHNA and CDR2 YSLEER come from the germline V gene. This CDR3 contains 15 residues. The CDR3 region is CASSQDRGFPYEQYF. CDR3 nucleotides: TGCGCCAGCAGCCAAGATAGAGGGTTTCCCTACGAGCAGTACTTC.

This clonotype was seen a few times. The gene calls are TRBV3-1 and TRBJ1-5; D not certain. Trimming pared 1 base from V and 4 bases from J, leaving 8 bases between. The length of the CDR3 is 14 residues. Looked up from germline, CDR1 is LGHDT and CDR2 is YNNKEL (reference sequence). CDR3 nucleotide sequence: TGTGCCAGCAGCCAAGCAAGGGAGAATCAGCCCCAGCATTTT. The encoded protein is CASSQARENQPQHF.

The CDR3 DNA reads TGTGCCAGCAGCGTAGGTGTAGGAGATTCACCCCTCCACTTT. The encoded protein is CASSVGVGDSPLHF. The chain is built from TRBV9 and TRBJ1-6; D is undetermined. This CDR3 has 14 residues. CDR1 SGDLS and CDR2 YYNGEE come from the germline V gene. Trimming left V 0 bases short and J 8 bases short, with 9 bases between.

The rearrangement uses TRBV5-1 and TRBJ2-3, with no clear D. V lost 4 bases to trimming and J lost 0 bases, with 12 bases between them. Germline CDR1 and CDR2: SGHRS and YFSETQ. The CDR3 has 15 residues. CDR3 loop: CASSRLGVSTDTQYF. The CDR3 region has the DNA TGCGCCAGCAGCCGGCTGGGTGTTAGCACAGATACGCAGTATTTT.

A few counts support this clonotype. The chain carries TRBV12-3 or TRBV12-4 and TRBJ1-2; D is unresolved. The CDR3 loop spans 12 amino acids. The V and J ends lost 7 bases and 0 bases respectively, with 6 bases between them. The CDR3 bases are TGTGCCAGCACCTGGGCTAACTATGGCTACACCTTC. This translates into CASTWANYGYTF.

This clonotype was counted ten times or more. The gene calls are TRBV5-1 and TRBJ2-3; D is ambiguous. Trimming cost V 5 bases and J 0 bases, with 4 bases left between them. The germline V gene has CDR1 SGHRS and CDR2 YFSETQ. CDR3 size: 12 residues. The DNA for the CDR3 is TGCGCCAGCAGGGACAGCACAGATACGCAGTATTTT. This encodes CASRDSTDTQYF.

The chain links TRBV18 to TRBJ1-1, with TRBD1 matching over 10 bases. Trimming took 3 bases from V and 4 from J; bases not matched to a gene: 5. Germline CDR1 is KGHSH and CDR2 is LQKENI. The CDR3 has 15 residues. The CDR3 here is CASSPFGQGGTEAFF. The CDR3 bases are TGTGCCAGCTCACCCTTCGGACAGGGGGGCACTGAAGCTTTCTTT.

The sample holds a few counts of this clonotype. The chain employs TRBV7-8 and TRBJ2-1; 10 bases fit TRBD2. CDR3 length equals 17 residues. Trimming removed 5 bases from V and 2 bases from J; junction bases left unmatched: 9. The germline V gene encodes CDR1 SGHVS and CDR2 FQNEAQ. Written as DNA, the CDR3 is TGTGCCAGCAGCCAGAAACTAGCGGGGTCTACCTACAATGAGCAGTTCTTC. The encoded protein is CASSQKLAGSTYNEQFF.

This rearrangement joins TRBV12-3 or TRBV12-4 to TRBJ1-3, with unresolved D. CDR3 length: 15 amino acids. V lost 3 bases, J lost 2 bases, and 11 bases lay in between. CDR3 region: CASSFTDLPGNTIYF. CDR3 in DNA: TGTGCCAGCAGTTTTACAGACCTCCCTGGAAACACCATATATTTT.

Ten or more counts support this clonotype. This rearrangement joins TRBV5-1 to TRBJ1-1; no reliable D call. The germline V gene encodes CDR1 SGHRS and CDR2 YFSETQ. The CDR3 contains 15 residues. With 0 bases removed from V and 0 bases from J, the gap between germline ends came to 9 bases. CDR3 nucleotides: TGCGCCAGCAGCTTGGAGGCCGACATGAACACTGAAGCTTTCTTT. This translates into CASSLEADMNTEAFF.

This clonotype has just a few counts. This chain joins TRBV5-4 and TRBJ2-3, with 9 positions matching TRBD1. CDR3 length equals 15 residues. With 0 bases clipped from V and 5 bases from J, the junction kept 4 bases outside the gene matches. Germline assignment: CDR1 SGHNT and CDR2 YYREEE (reference sequence). This CDR3 is CASSLGHRGQDTQYF. The CDR3 DNA reads as TGTGCCAGCAGCTTGGGTCACAGGGGGCAAGATACGCAGTATTTT. Full variable domain (outside the CDR3, taken from reference TRBV5-4 and TRBJ2-3): ETGVTQSPTHLIKTRGQQVTLRCSSQSGHNTVSWYQQALGQGPQFIFQYYREEENGRGNFPPRFSGLQFPNYSSELNVNALELDDSALYLCASSLGHRGQDTQYFGPGTRLTVL.

The chain combines TRBV6-5 with TRBJ2-6; D call uncertain. The CDR3 length is 14 residues. Germline CDR1 is MNHEY and CDR2 is SVGAGI. V was shortened by 5 bases and J by 0 bases, with 5 bases between the two germline ends. Here the CDR3 reads CASSKASGANVLTF. The CDR3 DNA is TGTGCCAGCAGTAAAGCCTCTGGGGCCAACGTCCTGACTTTC.

CDR3 loop: CASSEGQMRIYEQYF. The CDR3 DNA sequence: TGTGCCAGCAGTGAGGGACAGATGAGGATTTACGAGCAGTACTTC. The rearrangement joins TRBV27 to TRBJ2-7; 7 bases are shared with TRBD1. Germline CDR1 is MNHEY and CDR2 is SMNVEV (reference sequence). This CDR3 region has 15 residues. The ends lost 5 bases at V and 4 bases at J; junction bases unmatched: 11.

This clonotype has just a few counts. The J gene is TRBJ2-3, the V gene TRBV12-3 or TRBV12-4; 7 nucleotides line up with TRBD2. V was clipped by 0 bases and J by 5 bases; unmatched bases: 8. The CDR3 runs 16 residues. The CDR3 protein is CASSLAFPGGEDTQYF. The DNA for the CDR3 is TGTGCCAGCAGTTTAGCGTTTCCGGGGGGTGAAGATACGCAGTATTTT.

This clonotype appeared a few times. The chain joins TRBV20-1 to TRBJ2-5, with a possible D match to TRBD1 (6 bases). Trimming took off 7 bases at V and 2 bases at J, with 14 bases between the two ends. CDR1 and CDR2 (germline): DFQATT, SNEGSKA (reference sequence). The CDR3 has 13 amino acids. CDR3 in amino acids: CSVMSRGQETQYF. CDR3 sequence (DNA): TGCAGTGTCATGAGTAGGGGGCAAGAGACCCAGTACTTC.

This chain joins TRBV19 and TRBJ2-2; perhaps TRBD2 as D (6 bases). CDR1 and CDR2 from the germline V gene are LNHDA and SQIVND (reference sequence). Between the trimmed V and J ends, which lost 3 bases and 5 bases, there was a span of 13 bases. The CDR3 spans 15 residues. The CDR3 DNA follows: TGTGCCAGTAGTATGGCGGCGGGACGAACCGGGGAGCTGTTTTTT. Its translation: CASSMAAGRTGELFF. Full variable domain (missing parts from reference TRBV19 and TRBJ2-2): DGGITQSPKYLFRKEGQNVTLSCEQNLNHDAMYWYRQDPGQGLRLIYYSQIVNDFQKGDIAEGYSVSREKKESFPLTVTSAQKNPTAFYLCASSMAAGRTGELFFGEGSRLTVL.

The chain has TRBV27 and TRBJ2-1, with 9 nucleotides matching TRBD2. In germline, CDR1 is MNHEY, CDR2 SMNVEV (reference sequence). There are 18 residues in the CDR3. Trimming at V came to 11 bases and at J to 4 bases, leaving 21 bases not matched to a gene. In nucleotides, the CDR3 is TGTGCCTCCCGGGGTAGCGGGGGTTCCTACAGAGCGTACAATGAGCAGTTCTTC. It encodes CASRGSGGSYRAYNEQFF.

This chain joins TRBV27 and TRBJ1-1, with 7 bases matching TRBD1. Germline V CDR1 and CDR2: MNHEY, SMNVEV (reference sequence). J gave up 11 bases and V 4 bases, and 10 bases lay outside the gene matches. The length of the CDR3 is 13 residues. In nucleotides, the CDR3 is TGTGCCAGCAGTTACAACGGCCCCAGGGGGGCTTTCTTT. Amino acids: CASSYNGPRGAFF.